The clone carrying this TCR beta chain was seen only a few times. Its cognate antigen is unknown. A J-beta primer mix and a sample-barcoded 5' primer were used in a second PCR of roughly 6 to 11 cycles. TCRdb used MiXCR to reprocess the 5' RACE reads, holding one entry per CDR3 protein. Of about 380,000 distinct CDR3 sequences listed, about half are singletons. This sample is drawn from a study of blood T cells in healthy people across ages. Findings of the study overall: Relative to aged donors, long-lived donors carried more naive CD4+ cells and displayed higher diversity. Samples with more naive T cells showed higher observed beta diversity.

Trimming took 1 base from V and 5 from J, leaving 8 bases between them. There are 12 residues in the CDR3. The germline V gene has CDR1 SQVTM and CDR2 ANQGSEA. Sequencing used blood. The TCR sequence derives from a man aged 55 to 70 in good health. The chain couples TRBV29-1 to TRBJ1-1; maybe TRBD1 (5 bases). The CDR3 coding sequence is TGCAGCGTTGAAGCCAGGGATACTGAAGCTTTCTTT. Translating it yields CSVEARDTEAFF.